Listed below are T cell receptor beta chains from one sample, sequenced in a study of identical twins. TCRdb recomputed calls from the 5' RACE reads with MiXCR, one row per CDR3 protein. This table holds a few hundred thousand distinct CDR3 sequences, roughly 13% found once. A further study also used this sample, focusing on yellow fever vaccine responses in identical twins.

Sequencing was performed on memory (CD45RO+) T cells sorted from blood. The receptor set was obtained from a woman aged 18-29 years in good health. The CDR3 runs from the conserved cysteine through the conserved F or W. A D gene is named only where the DNA matches it firmly. Not every row has a clone size; where given, it reads once, few, many or a size class.

d_gene,abundance,j_gene,v_gene,CDR3aa,CDR3nt
.,.,TRBJ2-3,TRBV23-1,CASSREGSTDTQYF,TGCGCCAGCAGTCGAGAGGGAAGCACAGATACGCAGTATTTT
TRBD1,.,TRBJ2-7,TRBV19,CASSIGTGTYEQYF,TGTGCCAGTAGTATAGGGACAGGGACCTACGAGCAGTACTTC
.,.,TRBJ1-5,TRBV28,CDSSLRAGQSSVNQPQHF,TGTGACAGCAGTCTCCGGGCAGGACAGAGCTCTGTCAATCAGCCCCAGCATTTT
TRBD1,.,TRBJ2-5,TRBV20-1,CSARTGDGLETQYF,TGCAGTGCTAGAACAGGGGATGGATTAGAGACCCAGTACTTC
.,.,TRBJ2-1,TRBV20-1,CSAHGPMGWEQFF,TGCAGTGCTCATGGACCCATGGGGTGGGAGCAGTTCTTC
TRBD1,many,TRBJ2-4,TRBV28,CASFGTGGAKNIQYF,TGTGCCAGCTTTGGGACAGGGGGAGCCAAAAACATTCAGTACTTC
TRBD1,few,TRBJ2-3,TRBV9,CASSVGQGNTDTQYF,TGTGCCAGCAGCGTAGGACAGGGAAACACAGATACGCAGTATTTT
TRBD1,.,TRBJ2-7,TRBV18,CASSPRDRAGEQCF,TGTGCCAGCTCACCCCGGGACAGGGCGGGCGAGCAGTGCTTC
.,few,TRBJ1-5,TRBV16,CASSQSFGQPQHF,TGTGCCAGCAGCCAATCTTTTGGTCAGCCCCAGCATTTT
.,.,TRBJ2-7,TRBV30,CAWSRGYPNSYEQYF,TGTGCCTGGAGTCGGGGATATCCGAACTCCTACGAGCAGTACTTC
.,.,TRBJ2-1,TRBV10-3,CAIRVPGLNEQFF,TGTGCCATCAGGGTCCCAGGGCTAAATGAGCAGTTCTTC
.,few,TRBJ1-4,TRBV2,CASSKDATNEKLFF,TGTGCCAGCAGTAAGGATGCAACTAATGAAAAACTGTTTTTT
.,many,TRBJ1-5,TRBV2,CASREGGNGNQPQHF,TGTGCCAGCAGGGAAGGGGGAAATGGCAATCAGCCCCAGCATTTT
.,few,TRBJ2-6,TRBV5-1,CASSPSSGAGGANVLTF,TGCGCCAGCAGCCCATCCTCGGGGGCAGGTGGGGCCAACGTCCTGACTTTC
.,many,TRBJ2-5,TRBV6-6,CASSYSGKETQYF,TGTGCCAGCAGTTACTCAGGGAAAGAGACCCAGTACTTC
.,.,TRBJ2-3,TRBV3-1,CASSPSPDTQYF,TGTGCCAGCAGCCCGTCACCAGATACGCAGTATTTT
.,few,TRBJ2-7,TRBV12-3/TRBV12-4,CASYRDGTYEQYF,TGTGCCAGCTACAGGGATGGGACCTACGAGCAGTACTTC
.,.,TRBJ2-1,TRBV5-1,CASTHNTQQFF,TGCGCCAGCACCCATAACACCCAGCAGTTCTTC
.,.,TRBJ2-3,TRBV5-1,CASSLAEPPTDTQYF,TGCGCCAGCAGCTTGGCAGAACCCCCCACAGATACGCAGTATTTT
.,few,TRBJ2-1,TRBV20-1,CSARLDLYNEQFF,TGCAGTGCTAGATTAGATCTCTACAATGAGCAGTTCTTC
TRBD2,many,TRBJ2-3,TRBV5-1,CASSFGLAGPTDTQYF,TGCGCCAGCAGCTTCGGACTAGCGGGGCCCACAGATACGCAGTATTTT
.,.,TRBJ2-1,TRBV4-2,CASSQVGGPGPYNEQFF,TGTGCCAGCAGCCAAGTTGGGGGACCGGGACCCTACAATGAGCAGTTCTTC
TRBD1,.,TRBJ2-2,TRBV5-1,CASSQDRGDTGELFF,TGCGCCAGCAGCCAGGACAGGGGGGACACCGGGGAGCTGTTTTTT
.,.,TRBJ1-2,TRBV7-2,CASSLVTGTWLNYGYTF,TGTGCCAGCAGCTTAGTTACTGGGACATGGTTGAACTATGGCTACACCTTC
.,few,TRBJ2-7,TRBV25-1,CASSDWTYEQYF,TGTGCCAGCAGTGACTGGACCTACGAGCAGTACTTC
.,.,TRBJ1-1,TRBV20-1,CSAGRQPTSEAFF,TGCAGTGCAGGGCGACAGCCCACTAGTGAAGCTTTCTTT
TRBD2,few,TRBJ2-1,TRBV11-1,CASSSSGDQNNEQFF,TGTGCCAGCAGCTCGAGCGGGGACCAGAACAATGAGCAGTTCTTC
.,many,TRBJ2-1,TRBV6-5,CASRYRQVNEQFF,TGTGCCAGCAGATACCGACAGGTTAATGAGCAGTTCTTC
.,.,TRBJ2-3,TRBV20-1,CSAGWPSTDTQYF,TGCAGTGCGGGCTGGCCTAGCACAGATACGCAGTATTTT
.,many,TRBJ1-4,TRBV20-1,CSAEARGLNGKLFF,TGCAGTGCAGAAGCTAGGGGCCTCAACGGAAAACTGTTTTTT
.,many,TRBJ2-3,TRBV28,CASSLSTGTDTQYF,TGTGCCAGCAGTTTATCAACAGGGACAGATACGCAGTATTTT
TRBD1,.,TRBJ2-5,TRBV12-3/TRBV12-4,CASRPGQGLETQYF,TGTGCCAGCAGGCCCGGACAGGGCTTAGAGACCCAGTACTTC
.,.,TRBJ2-1,TRBV29-1,CSVEGGAGPGWNEQFF,TGCAGCGTTGAGGGGGGGGCGGGCCCCGGGTGGAATGAGCAGTTCTTC
.,.,TRBJ2-3,TRBV4-1,CASSPSSGWGTDTQYF,TGCGCCAGCAGCCCAAGTTCGGGTTGGGGCACAGATACGCAGTATTTT
.,.,TRBJ2-1,TRBV21-1,CASVTGGFHNEQFF,TGTGCCAGCGTGACAGGGGGCTTCCACAATGAGCAGTTCTTC
.,.,TRBJ2-7,TRBV20-1,CSARVIAAPSRDEQYF,TGCAGTGCTAGAGTGATAGCGGCACCATCACGGGACGAGCAGTACTTC
.,many,TRBJ2-2,TRBV12-3/TRBV12-4,CASSPDPVNTGELFF,TGTGCCAGCAGTCCCGACCCAGTGAACACCGGGGAGCTGTTTTTT
TRBD1,many,TRBJ1-1,TRBV11-2,CASSLDREGPEAFF,TGTGCCAGCAGCTTGGACAGGGAAGGGCCTGAAGCTTTCTTT
.,.,TRBJ2-3,TRBV5-4,CASSLIGVRTDTQYF,TGTGCCAGCAGCTTGATCGGGGTCAGGACAGATACGCAGTATTTT
.,many,TRBJ1-3,TRBV12-3/TRBV12-4,CASRTGLSGNTIYF,TGTGCCAGCAGGACAGGTCTCTCTGGAAACACCATATATTTT
TRBD2,.,TRBJ2-1,TRBV5-1,CASSDRRMGLAGGSGEQFF,TGCGCCAGCAGCGACCGCCGGATGGGACTAGCGGGGGGGTCTGGTGAGCAGTTCTTC
.,.,TRBJ2-2,TRBV11-2,CASSLDMLGVTNTGELFF,TGTGCCAGCAGCTTAGATATGTTGGGGGTTACGAACACCGGGGAGCTGTTTTTT
.,.,TRBJ1-6,TRBV27,CASSDRKLNSPLHF,TGTGCCAGCAGTGACAGGAAACTTAATTCACCCCTCCACTTT
.,few,TRBJ2-3,TRBV6-5,CASSYSDSPTDTQYF,TGTGCCAGCAGTTACTCGGACAGCCCCACAGATACGCAGTATTTT
TRBD2,many,TRBJ2-3,TRBV12-3/TRBV12-4,CAGGAGLTDTQYF,TGTGCCGGGGGAGCGGGACTCACAGATACGCAGTATTTT
.,few,TRBJ2-2,TRBV5-1,CASSLQVSNTGELFF,TGCGCCAGCAGCCTACAGGTTTCGAACACCGGGGAGCTGTTTTTT
.,.,TRBJ2-3,TRBV3-1,CASSQAARDTDTQYF,TGTGCCAGCAGCCAAGCAGCCAGAGACACAGATACGCAGTATTTT
.,many,TRBJ2-5,TRBV29-1,CSVATVQETQYF,TGCAGCGTCGCGACAGTTCAAGAGACCCAGTACTTC
TRBD2,.,TRBJ2-2,TRBV20-1,CSARGGQRGNTGELFF,TGCAGTGCTAGAGGTGGCCAGCGGGGAAACACCGGGGAGCTGTTTTTT
.,.,TRBJ2-7,TRBV5-1,CASSLQGRTYEQYF,TGCGCCAGCAGCTTGCAGGGGCGAACCTACGAGCAGTACTTC
.,.,TRBJ1-1,TRBV20-1,CSASRDGVGAFF,TGCAGTGCGAGCAGGGACGGGGTGGGAGCTTTCTTT
.,.,TRBJ1-1,TRBV30,CAWSPGREAFF,TGTGCCTGGAGCCCCGGGAGGGAAGCTTTCTTT
TRBD2,.,TRBJ2-1,TRBV5-1,CASSLGAGGINEQFF,TGCGCCAGCAGCTTGGGAGCGGGGGGCATCAATGAGCAGTTCTTC
.,few,TRBJ1-6,TRBV6-1,CASRPEVKFNSPLHF,TGTGCCAGCAGACCAGAGGTTAAGTTTAATTCACCCCTCCACTTT